Included here is one T cell receptor beta chain sequence, with context. The same CDR3 can be traced to other DNA sequences in this sample. Time point given: pretreatment peripheral blood. This sample is drawn from a study of PD-L1 blockade in urothelial cancer. Study information: Blood was tested 3 weeks (second dose) and 6 weeks into treatment. Median T cell yield per blood sample was about 140,000 cells.

Method: immunoSEQ multiplex PCR; TCRdb's copy keeps in-frame clones and lacks some. The table includes some 120,000 clones, approximately 84% detected once. The V end was cut by 3 bases, the J end by 4 bases, with 11 bases between. The CDR3 extends over 14 amino acids. Germline V lookup: CDR1 KGHSH, CDR2 LQKENI. The V gene is TRBV18, the J gene TRBJ2-3; D unclear. This receptor was taken from a man aged 45-65 years with urothelial cancer. Sequenced here: PBMCs, sampled around atezolizumab (anti-PD-L1) treatment. CDR3 sequence reads: CASSPPSVADTQYF. The CDR3 nucleotides are TGTGCCAGCTCACCTCCCAGTGTCGCAGATACGCAGTATTTT.